These T cell receptor beta chains were read from a single sample in a study of spatial heterogeneity in lung cancer. TCRdb analysed the 5' RACE reads with MiXCR anew, one entry per CDR3 protein. The sample has nearly 15,000 distinct CDR3 sequences, over 6.5% seen once. This specimen consisted of PBMCs, obtained at surgery. Receptors were obtained from a female donor with early-stage non-small cell lung cancer. CDR3s include the opening cysteine and the closing phenylalanine or tryptophan. A D gene is named only where the DNA matches it firmly. A row's size may be missing; if present it is once, few, many or a size class.

TRBJ2-4,TRBV27,NA,many,TGTGCCAGCAAAGATTTTAGATCTCCCAAAAACATTCAGTACTTC,CASKDFRSPKNIQYF
TRBJ1-2,TRBV5-1,NA,NA,TGCGCCAGCAGCTTACAGGAGTTTAACTATGGCTACACCTTC,CASSLQEFNYGYTF
TRBJ1-6,TRBV7-9,NA,many,TGTGCCAGCAGCACAGACAGGAGCTCCTATAATTCACCCCTCCACTTT,CASSTDRSSYNSPLHF
TRBJ1-1,TRBV6-6,NA,medium-sized,TGTGCCAGCAGAGAGAACACTGAAGCTTTCTTT,CASRENTEAFF
TRBJ1-2,TRBV5-8,TRBD1,many,TGTGCCAGCGGAGGGACAGGGGTCTTCAACTATGGCTACACCTTC,CASGGTGVFNYGYTF
TRBJ2-1,TRBV9,TRBD2,many,TGTGCCAGCAGCGTACCCAGACTAGCGGGAGGGTCCCACAATGAGCAGTTCTTC,CASSVPRLAGGSHNEQFF
TRBJ2-3,TRBV28,NA,many,TGTGCCAGCAGTCTTTTACAAAAGAGCACAGATACGCAGTATTTT,CASSLLQKSTDTQYF
TRBJ1-2,TRBV12-3/TRBV12-4,TRBD1,many,TGTGCCAGCAGTTTTGCCCCTCCCGGGGACAGGTTAAGGTACACCTTC,CASSFAPPGDRLRYTF
TRBJ1-1,TRBV20-1,NA,many,TGCAGTGCTAGAGATGGGTGGGGGACTGAAGCTTTCTTT,CSARDGWGTEAFF
TRBJ2-7,TRBV20-1,NA,many,TGCAGTGCTGGGGGACCCTACACCGAGCAGTACTTC,CSAGGPYTEQYF